This TCR beta chain was captured by sequencing in a study of cytomegalovirus exposure and HLA in healthy donors. General study findings and limits: Sequence variants that were highly shared formed a cluster that was likely a sequencing artifact. Among TCR beta chains of equal frequency, HLA-associated ones were more clonally expanded in a later analysis. Analysis was carried out at a later point, and it linked a missense DCLRE1C variant to TCR beta V- and J-gene trimming.

PCR amplification relied on 60 Vbeta primers (plus 13 Jbeta primers). Sequenced by immunoSEQ multiplex PCR; TCRdb stores in-frame clones only, minus some. The sample records 150,000 to 180,000 clones, 65% to 80% being singletons. Concerning this clone itself: What it binds is unknown.

This CDR3 comprises 13 residues. The germline gives CDR1 MNHNS, CDR2 SASEGT. Trimming removed 7 bases at V and 4 bases at J, with 11 bases between. The chain employs TRBV6-1 and TRBJ1-3; D gene unclear. This TCR was recovered from a woman aged 40 to 50 in good health and CMV-seronegative. The specimen was PBMCs. The CDR3: CASKEGSGNTIYF. The CDR3 coding sequence is TGTGCCAGCAAGGAGGGATCCGGAAACACCATATATTTT.